This is a list of T cell receptor beta chains from one sample in a study of blood T cell repertoires in COVID-19. Sequencing used immunoSEQ multiplex PCR; TCRdb keeps in-frame clones, though not all of them. The table shows tens of thousands of clones, with more than 75% occurring only once. The sample taken for sequencing was peripheral blood. These receptors were obtained from a man between 60 and 75 years old with COVID-19, enrolled during active disease. The CDR3 runs from the conserved cysteine through the conserved F or W. The D gene is left open where the match is weak. Clone size is shown for a subset of rows, as once, few, many or a class of expanded clone.

CDR3	DNA	V	J	D	size
CASSSPSTGQRTDTQYF	TGTGCCAGCAGTTCCCCCTCCACAGGCCAGAGGACAGATACGCAGTATTTT	TRBV28	TRBJ2-3	NA	NA
CAWSRQAHNEQFF	TGTGCCTGGAGTAGGCAGGCCCACAATGAGCAGTTCTTC	TRBV30	TRBJ2-1	NA	NA
CAWSGALTQATQYF	TGTGCCTGGAGTGGAGCTCTCACCCAGGCTACGCAGTATTTT	TRBV30	TRBJ2-3	NA	NA
CASSQNQPQHF	TGTGCCAGCAGCCAGAATCAGCCCCAGCATTTT	TRBV6-6	TRBJ1-5	NA	NA
CASSRGRNNHEQYF	TGTGCCAGCTCCCGTGGGAGAAATAACCACGAGCAGTACTTC	TRBV3-1/TRBV3-2	TRBJ2-7	NA	NA
CATSRGGGTQYF	TGTGCCACCAGCCGCGGAGGTGGCACGCAGTATTTT	TRBV6-5	TRBJ2-3	NA	NA
CASGLVGGAVNTEAFF	TGTGCTAGTGGTTTGGTTGGCGGGGCCGTGAACACTGAAGCTTTCTTT	TRBV12-5	TRBJ1-1	NA	NA
CASSSSAGVSYEQYF	TGTGCCAGCAGTTCCTCAGCGGGGGTCTCCTACGAGCAGTACTTC	TRBV6-5	TRBJ2-7	TRBD2	NA
CASSKSGGAYEQFF	TGTGCCAGTAGTAAAAGCGGGGGGGCATATGAGCAGTTCTTC	TRBV19	TRBJ2-1	TRBD2	NA
CASSGRARTDTQYF	TGTGCCAGTAGTGGGCGGGCTCGGACAGATACGCAGTATTTT	TRBV19	TRBJ2-3	NA	NA
CASGGLLAGGRNEQFF	TGTGCCAGCGGGGGACTCCTAGCGGGAGGTCGCAATGAGCAGTTCTTC	TRBV5-6	TRBJ2-1	TRBD2	NA
CASSPSQPPNTYEQYF	TGTGCCAGCAGCCCATCCCAACCACCCAACACCTACGAGCAGTACTTC	TRBV12-1	TRBJ2-7	NA	NA
CAINPTPHYEQYF	TGTGCCATCAACCCGACACCTCACTACGAGCAGTACTTC	TRBV10-3	TRBJ2-7	NA	NA
CASSRQGARGNSPLHF	TGCGCCAGCAGCAGACAGGGGGCGCGGGGTAATTCACCCCTCCACTTT	TRBV5-1	TRBJ1-6	TRBD1	few
CASSLRLHEQFF	TGTGCCAGCAGCTTGCGGTTGCATGAGCAGTTCTTC	TRBV5-6	TRBJ2-1	NA	few
CASSLLQVAYEQYF	TGTGCCAGCAGCTTGTTGCAGGTGGCCTACGAGCAGTACTTC	TRBV5-6	TRBJ2-7	NA	NA
CSASLDTDQPQHF	TGCAGTGCTAGTTTGGACACAGATCAGCCCCAGCATTTT	TRBV20-1	TRBJ1-5	NA	NA
CASSLGGLRFHF	TGTGCCAGCAGTTTAGGCGGCCTTAGGTTTCACTTT	TRBV12-3/TRBV12-4	TRBJ1-6	NA	few
CASMRREAPQYF	TGTGCCAGCATGAGGAGGGAGGCACCGCAGTATTTT	TRBV14	TRBJ2-3	NA	few
CASSLARDQPQHF	TGTGCCAGCAGCTTAGCGAGGGATCAGCCCCAGCATTTT	TRBV7-2	TRBJ1-5	NA	NA
CAWRRGYPSYEQYF	TGTGCCTGGAGAAGGGGGTACCCCTCCTACGAGCAGTACTTC	TRBV30	TRBJ2-7	NA	NA
CASSQGLADYNEQFF	TGTGCCAGCAGCCAAGGACTAGCGGATTACAATGAGCAGTTCTTC	TRBV3-1/TRBV3-2	TRBJ2-1	TRBD2	many
CASSGLGATGELFF	TGTGCCAGTTCGGGACTAGGGGCGACCGGGGAGCTGTTTTTT	TRBV2	TRBJ2-2	TRBD2	NA
CASSDSLNTEAFF	TGCGCCAGCAGCGACAGCCTTAACACTGAAGCTTTCTTT	TRBV10-1	TRBJ1-1	NA	NA
CASSPPAQGETQYF	TGTGCCAGCAGCCCTCCCGCCCAGGGCGAGACCCAGTACTTC	TRBV11-3	TRBJ2-5	NA	NA
CASSKFRGQAFF	TGCGCCAGCAGTAAATTCCGGGGTCAAGCTTTCTTT	TRBV10-2	TRBJ1-1	NA	NA
CASSYAPGQGAFGNTEAFF	TGTGCCAGCAGTTACGCTCCGGGACAGGGGGCTTTTGGGAACACTGAAGCTTTCTTT	TRBV11-2	TRBJ1-1	TRBD1	NA
CASSSGRGGEEKLFF	TGTGCCAGCAGTTCAGGACGGGGGGGCGAAGAAAAACTGTTTTTT	TRBV28	TRBJ1-4	NA	few
CASSRQGGNSPLHF	TGTGCCAGTAGTAGACAGGGTGGCAATTCACCCCTCCACTTT	TRBV19	TRBJ1-6	TRBD1	once
CASSLSGRVRKDTQYF	TGTGCCAGCAGCCTAAGCGGGAGGGTGAGAAAAGATACGCAGTATTTT	TRBV5-4	TRBJ2-3	TRBD2	NA
CAWSVWGSEAGYTF	TGTGCCTGGAGTGTATGGGGCAGCGAGGCTGGCTACACCTTC	TRBV30	TRBJ1-2	NA	NA
CASSLGAGADTQYF	TGTGCCAGCAGCTTAGGGGCGGGGGCAGATACGCAGTATTTT	TRBV11-3	TRBJ2-3	TRBD2	NA
CASSLGIAGYTF	TGCGCCAGCAGCTTGGGGATAGCTGGCTACACCTTC	TRBV5-1	TRBJ1-2	NA	NA
CASSEGTFLDYGYTF	TGTGCCAGCAGTGAGGGGACATTTCTAGACTATGGCTACACCTTC	TRBV6-1	TRBJ1-2	NA	NA
CAWRPGANEKLFF	TGTGCCTGGAGGCCGGGGGCTAATGAAAAACTGTTTTTT	TRBV30	TRBJ1-4	NA	NA
CASSAGTAPPLNTEAFF	TGTGCCAGCAGCGCGGGGACAGCCCCCCCGCTGAACACTGAAGCTTTCTTT	TRBV11-2	TRBJ1-1	TRBD1	NA
CASSFGLAGLETQYF	TGTGCCAGCAGTTTTGGACTAGCGGGACTTGAGACCCAGTACTTC	TRBV6-5	TRBJ2-5	TRBD2	once
CASSVKISDPPDTQYF	TGTGCCAGCAGCGTAAAAATAAGCGATCCCCCAGATACGCAGTATTTT	TRBV9	TRBJ2-3	NA	NA
CASSQRVSYEQYF	TGTGCCAGCAGCCAGAGGGTTTCCTACGAGCAGTACTTC	TRBV14	TRBJ2-7	NA	NA
CASSLFGTGELFF	TGTGCCAGCAGTTTATTCGGGACCGGGGAGCTGTTTTTT	TRBV27	TRBJ2-2	NA	NA
CASSPFLAGGDEQYF	TGTGCCAGCTCTCCCTTCCTAGCGGGAGGCGACGAGCAGTACTTC	TRBV18	TRBJ2-7	TRBD2	NA
CASSPPGTGDEQFF	TGTGCCAGCAGCCCCCCGGGGACGGGGGATGAGCAGTTCTTC	TRBV3-1/TRBV3-2	TRBJ2-1	NA	NA
CAWSQGWYEQYF	TGTGCCTGGAGTCAGGGCTGGTACGAGCAGTACTTC	TRBV30	TRBJ2-7	NA	NA
CASGPGQGDMNTEAFF	TGCGCCAGCGGCCCGGGACAGGGAGATATGAACACTGAAGCTTTCTTT	TRBV5-1	TRBJ1-1	TRBD1	NA
CASSYLDRGFVYGYTF	TGTGCCAGCAGTTACTTGGACAGGGGATTTGTCTATGGCTACACCTTC	TRBV6-6	TRBJ1-2	TRBD1	NA
CASSSRAGGQNEQYF	TGTGCCAGTAGTTCCAGGGCGGGGGGACAGAACGAGCAGTACTTC	TRBV19	TRBJ2-7	NA	NA
CSGDYTGELFF	TGCAGCGGAGACTACACCGGGGAGCTGTTTTTT	TRBV29-1	TRBJ2-2	NA	NA
CASSPRAGTYEQYF	TGTGCCAGCAGCCCGAGGGCCGGGACCTACGAGCAGTACTTC	TRBV9	TRBJ2-7	NA	once